What follows are 20 T cell receptor beta chains derived from one specimen sequenced in a study of T cell responses to AZD1222 COVID-19 vaccine. Assay used: immunoSEQ multiplex PCR; TCRdb lists only in-frame clones, some missing. Among approximately 90,000 clones, approximately 89% were seen once, and the ten largest hold about 6.1%. The material sequenced was peripheral blood, taken 28 days after the second AZD1222 dose. The source of these receptors is an adult who received the AZD1222 COVID-19 vaccine.

CDR3 sequence: CASSPRRGLAGNTQYF. The CDR3, as DNA: TGTGCCAGCAGCCCTCGGAGGGGACTAGCGGGGAATACGCAGTATTTT. The V gene is TRBV13, the J gene TRBJ2-3, with TRBD2 matching over 13 bases. The V and J ends lost 5 bases and 7 bases, in that order; junction bases with no gene match: 9. Looked up from germline, CDR1 is PRHDT and CDR2 is FYEKMQ (reference sequence). This CDR3 region has 16 residues.

The chain recombines TRBV12-3 or TRBV12-4 with TRBJ2-1; no firm D call. CDR3 length: 13 amino acids. The V and J ends lost 2 bases and 6 bases respectively, with 8 bases between them. CDR3 DNA: TGTGCCAGCAGTTTACTAGAGACCAATGAGCAGTTCTTC. Translated, it gives CASSLLETNEQFF.

V and J are TRBV6-5 and TRBJ2-1; tentatively, D is TRBD1 (6 bases). Trimming shortened V by 8 bases and J by 15 bases, and 17 bases separated the two germline ends. CDR3 length: 11 residues. Germline V CDR1 and CDR2: MNHEY, SVGAGI. In DNA form, the CDR3 reads TGTGCCAGCTCCTGGGGGACACGGACGTTCTTC. It yields the protein CASSWGTRTFF.

This rearrangement joins TRBV24-1 to TRBJ2-1, with 9 bases fitting TRBD1. The germline V gene encodes CDR1 KGHDR and CDR2 SFDVKD. The CDR3 extends over 19 amino acids. Trimming at V came to 0 bases and at J to 1 base, leaving 9 bases not matched to a gene. CDR3 loop: CATSDLPRDRDRSYNEQFF. The CDR3 nucleotides are TGTGCCACCAGTGATTTGCCCCGGGACAGGGATCGGTCCTACAATGAGCAGTTCTTC.

This sequence joins TRBV11-3 and TRBJ2-1; D remains unclear. This CDR3 has 14 residues. Germline loops: CDR1 SGHNT, CDR2 YENEEA. Trimming removed 1 base at V and 2 bases at J, with 6 bases between. CDR3 in amino acids: CASSLGGTYNEQFF. CDR3 bases: TGTGCCAGCAGCTTAGGCGGAACCTACAATGAGCAGTTCTTC.

The rearrangement uses TRBV3-1 (or the pseudogene TRBV3-2) and TRBJ2-7, with D possibly matching TRBD2 (6 bases). V was cut by 1 base and J by 0 bases, with 16 bases left in between. The CDR3 extends over 17 amino acids. Germline V gene sequence: CDR1 LGHDT, CDR2 YNNKEL (reference sequence). The CDR3 loop reads CASSQVLGDSSSYEQYF. The CDR3 bases are TGTGCCAGCAGCCAAGTTCTAGGGGACTCGAGCTCCTACGAGCAGTACTTC.

V and J are TRBV19 and TRBJ1-4; D call uncertain. Germline assignment: CDR1 LNHDA and CDR2 SQIVND (reference sequence). V lost 3 bases and J 8 bases, leaving 13 bases between the germline ends. This CDR3 contains 14 residues. The CDR3 DNA reads TGTGCCAGTAGTATCGGTGGGGAAGCGGAAAAACTGTTTTTT. It specifies CASSIGGEAEKLFF.

The CDR3 DNA sequence: TGTGCCAGCAGCACCTGGGACAGGGGCAACGAGCAGTACTTC. Amino acids: CASSTWDRGNEQYF. The J gene is TRBJ2-7, the V gene TRBV11-3; 10 nucleotides align to TRBD1. Germline loops: CDR1 SGHNT, CDR2 YENEEA. The CDR3 extends over 14 amino acids. With 5 bases clipped from V and 5 bases from J, the junction kept 6 bases outside the gene matches.

This clone was seen a few times. This sequence joins TRBV2 and TRBJ1-2, with D tentatively TRBD1 (5 bases). Trimming removed 4 bases from V and 4 bases from J, with 13 bases in between. The germline V gene encodes CDR1 SNHLY and CDR2 FYNNEI. This CDR3 is built from 14 residues. CDR3 residues: CASSAFLGGYGYTF. CDR3 coding DNA: TGTGCCAGCAGTGCCTTCCTGGGGGGCTATGGCTACACCTTC.

J is TRBJ1-2 and V is TRBV4-3, with TRBD1 as a possible D gene (6 bases). Germline V gene sequence: CDR1 LGHNA, CDR2 YSLEER. V lost 6 bases, J lost 2 bases, and 13 bases lay in between. This CDR3 spans 14 amino acids. The CDR3 DNA follows: TGCGCCAGCAGAGGGGGTCTCCCAAACTATGGCTACACCTTC. Protein product: CASRGGLPNYGYTF.

This chain connects TRBV9 to TRBJ1-2, with 7 bases identical to TRBD1. The V and J ends lost 3 bases and 0 bases, in that order; junction bases with no gene match: 11. The CDR3 has 17 amino acids. Looked up from germline, CDR1 is SGDLS and CDR2 is YYNGEE. CDR3 sequence: CASSASTGQTTNYGYTF. DNA of the CDR3: TGTGCCAGCAGCGCCTCAACGGGACAGACTACTAACTATGGCTACACCTTC.

This chain connects TRBV6-6 to TRBJ1-6; no reliable D call. The CDR3 runs 15 residues. Germline V CDR1 and CDR2: MNHNY, SVGAGI (reference sequence). V lost 0 bases, J lost 4 bases, and 7 bases lay in between. The chain's CDR3 is CASSYSESYNSPLHF. CDR3 nucleotides: TGTGCCAGCAGTTACTCGGAGAGTTATAATTCACCCCTCCACTTT.

The chain joins TRBV15 to TRBJ2-3; 10 bases are a match to TRBD2. This CDR3 is 16 amino acids long. Germline V CDR1 and CDR2: LNHNV, YYDKDF (reference sequence). Germline trimming cut 6 bases from V and 6 bases from J; bases unmatched to any gene: 12. Here the CDR3 reads CATSREPAGGRDTQYF. As DNA, the CDR3 is TGTGCCACCAGTCGCGAGCCAGCGGGGGGGCGGGATACGCAGTATTTT.

This clone was counted a single time. The chain joins TRBV13 to TRBJ2-5; D not certain. Per the germline V gene, CDR1 is PRHDT and CDR2 is FYEKMQ (reference sequence). Trimming cost V 2 bases and J 4 bases, with 11 bases left between them. The CDR3 runs to 14 residues. The CDR3 sequence is CASSLLAAPETQYF. The CDR3 region has the DNA TGTGCCAGCAGCTTACTTGCGGCTCCAGAGACCCAGTACTTC.

The rearrangement joins TRBV12-3 or TRBV12-4 to TRBJ1-2; D not certain. V gave up 6 bases and J gave up 6 bases, with 14 bases separating them. The CDR3 loop spans 13 amino acids. The CDR3 DNA sequence: TGTGCCAGCAGCCAAGACCGAGGTAATGGCTACACCTTC. Translated, it gives CASSQDRGNGYTF.

The rearrangement joins TRBV4-1 to TRBJ2-1, with 11 nucleotides matching TRBD2. CDR1 and CDR2 from the germline V gene are MGHRA and YSYEKL. The junction had 5 bases not matched to a gene; V was cut back by 1 base and J by 3 bases. This CDR3 is 17 amino acids long. The CDR3 loop reads CASSQALAGGIYNEQFF. As DNA, the CDR3 is TGCGCCAGCAGCCAAGCTCTAGCGGGGGGTATCTACAATGAGCAGTTCTTC.

CDR3: CASSPLRLQETQYF. The CDR3 coding sequence is TGTGCCAGCAGCCCCTTAAGACTGCAAGAGACCCAGTACTTC. This rearrangement joins TRBV7-9 to TRBJ2-5; D is uncertain. Germline values: CDR1 SEHNR, CDR2 FQNEAQ (reference sequence). The CDR3 covers 14 residues. V dropped 5 bases and J dropped 2 bases, with 12 bases sitting between them.

In its sample, this clone was seen a few times. The J gene is TRBJ2-5, the V gene TRBV5-1; D possibly matches TRBD1 or TRBD2 (5 bases each). The V end lost 2 bases, the J end lost 2 bases, and 13 bases lay between the germline ends. CDR3 length equals 15 residues. Per germline, CDR1 SGHRS and CDR2 YFSETQ. CDR3 sequence reads: CASSFTGLQQETQYF. CDR3 nucleotides: TGCGCCAGCAGCTTCACGGGGCTCCAACAAGAGACCCAGTACTTC.

The chain carries TRBV10-3 and TRBJ2-1; a possible D gene is TRBD2 (5 bases). V was cut by 0 bases and J by 0 bases, with 30 bases left in between. Germline-derived CDR1 and CDR2 are ENHRY and SYGVKD. The CDR3 length is 23 residues. The CDR3 protein is CAISESTLVRAEERASSYNEQFF. The CDR3 region has the DNA TGTGCCATCAGTGAGTCGACTCTCGTGCGGGCGGAGGAGCGCGCGAGCTCCTACAATGAGCAGTTCTTC.

The chain combines TRBV5-1 with TRBJ2-1; the D is unclear. The CDR3 is 13 amino acids. In germline, CDR1 is SGHRS, CDR2 YFSETQ. The V end lost 3 bases, the J end lost 5 bases, and 9 bases lay between the germline ends. Here the CDR3 reads CASSWTVHNEQFF. The CDR3 nucleotides read TGCGCCAGCAGCTGGACGGTTCACAATGAGCAGTTCTTC.